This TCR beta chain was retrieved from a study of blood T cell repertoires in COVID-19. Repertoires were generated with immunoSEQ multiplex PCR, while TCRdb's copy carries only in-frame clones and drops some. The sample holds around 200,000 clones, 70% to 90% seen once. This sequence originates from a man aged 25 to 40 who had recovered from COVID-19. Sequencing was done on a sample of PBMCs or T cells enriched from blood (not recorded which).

CDR3 amino acids: CAGSSGIREQYF. The CDR3 nucleotides read TGTGCCGGCTCTAGCGGGATCAGGGAGCAGTACTTC. The V call is TRBV28, the J call TRBJ2-7, with 9 bases fitting TRBD2. This CDR3 spans 12 amino acids. Germline values: CDR1 MDHEN, CDR2 SYDVKM. V was pared by 11 bases and J by 7 bases, with 9 bases of the junction left unmatched.